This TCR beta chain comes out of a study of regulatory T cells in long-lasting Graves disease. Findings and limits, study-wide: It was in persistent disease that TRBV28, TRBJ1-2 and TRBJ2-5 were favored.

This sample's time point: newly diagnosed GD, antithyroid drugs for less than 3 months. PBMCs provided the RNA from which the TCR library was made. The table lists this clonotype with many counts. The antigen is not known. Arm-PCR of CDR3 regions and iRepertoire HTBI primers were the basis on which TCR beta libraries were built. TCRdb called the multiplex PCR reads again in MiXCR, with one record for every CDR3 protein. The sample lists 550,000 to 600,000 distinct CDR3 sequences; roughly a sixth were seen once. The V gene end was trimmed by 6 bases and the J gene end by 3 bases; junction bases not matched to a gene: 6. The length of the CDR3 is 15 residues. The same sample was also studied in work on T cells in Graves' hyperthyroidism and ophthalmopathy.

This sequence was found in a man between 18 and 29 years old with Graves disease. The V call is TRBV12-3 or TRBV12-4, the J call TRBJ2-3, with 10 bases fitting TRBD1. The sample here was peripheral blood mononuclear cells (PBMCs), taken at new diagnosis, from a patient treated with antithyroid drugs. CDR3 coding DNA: TGTGCCAGCAGACCGGGACAGGGGAGGACAGATACGCAGTATTTT. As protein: CASRPGQGRTDTQYF.